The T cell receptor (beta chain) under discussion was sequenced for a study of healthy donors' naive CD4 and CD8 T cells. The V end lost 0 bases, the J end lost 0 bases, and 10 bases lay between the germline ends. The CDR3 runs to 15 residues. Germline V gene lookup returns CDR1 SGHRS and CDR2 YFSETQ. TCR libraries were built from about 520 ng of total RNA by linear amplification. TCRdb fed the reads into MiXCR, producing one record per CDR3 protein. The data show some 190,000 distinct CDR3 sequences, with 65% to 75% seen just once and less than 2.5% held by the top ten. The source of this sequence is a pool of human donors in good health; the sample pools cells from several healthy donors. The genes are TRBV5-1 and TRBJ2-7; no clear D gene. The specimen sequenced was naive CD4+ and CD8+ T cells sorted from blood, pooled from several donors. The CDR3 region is CASSLDVGNSYEQYF. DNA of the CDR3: TGCGCCAGCAGCTTGGACGTAGGGAACTCCTACGAGCAGTACTTC.